This entry lists 31 T cell receptor beta chains sequenced from one sample in a study of shared clonotypes between healthy human individuals. Repertoires were generated with immunoSEQ multiplex PCR, while TCRdb's copy carries only in-frame clones and drops some. This sample carries approximately 400,000 clones, about 96% of them seen once, and the ten largest clones take around 0.29%. Sequencing was carried out using memory CD8+ T cells sorted from blood. Subset of the sample: CD45RO+ cells pooled with CCR7-negative TemRA cells. These receptors all stem from a man in his thirties or forties in good health.

The chain combines TRBV28 with TRBJ2-2; unclear D gene. Per the germline V gene, CDR1 is MDHEN and CDR2 is SYDVKM. V lost 5 bases and J lost 4, with 8 bases in between. The CDR3 is 13 amino acids. The CDR3 spells CASSGSSTGELFF. CDR3 bases: TGTGCCAGCAGTGGCTCCAGCACCGGGGAGCTGTTTTTT.

The V gene is TRBV28, the J gene TRBJ2-1; the match to TRBD2 covers 7 bases. The CDR3 sequence is 13 residues long. The germline V gene encodes CDR1 MDHEN and CDR2 SYDVKM. The trim removed 8 bases at V and 6 bases at J, leaving 7 bases unmatched. The CDR3 DNA is TGTGCCAGCGCCCTAGCGGTCCCCAATGAGCAGTTCTTC. Translated: CASALAVPNEQFF. The variable domain in full, with the rest retrieved from reference TRBV28 and TRBJ2-1, is DVKVTQSSRYLVKRTGEKVFLECVQDMDHENMFWYRQDPGLGLRLIYFSYDVKMKEKGDIPEGYSVSREKKERFSLILESASTNQTSMYLCASALAVPNEQFFGPGTRLTVL.

The chain is built from TRBV7-2 and TRBJ1-1; D call uncertain. Trimming stripped 4 bases from V and 0 bases from J, with 12 bases between. Germline CDR1 reads SGHTA; CDR2 reads FQGNSA. This CDR3 comprises 15 residues. The CDR3 here is CASSSRAGMNTEAFF. The CDR3 DNA follows: TGTGCCAGCAGCTCTAGAGCAGGAATGAACACTGAAGCTTTCTTT.

This chain links TRBV6-1 with TRBJ2-3; the match to TRBD2 covers 13 bases. This CDR3 has 20 amino acids. The junction had 13 bases not matched to a gene; V was cut back by 4 bases and J by 0 bases. Germline V gene lookup returns CDR1 MNHNS and CDR2 SASEGT. Here the CDR3 DNA reads TGTGCCAGCAGTGGATGGACTAGCGGGAGTGGGGCCCTTAGCACAGATACGCAGTATTTT. Translating gives CASSGWTSGSGALSTDTQYF.

V gene TRBV11-2 combines with J gene TRBJ1-2; D unresolved. Germline CDR1 is SGHAT and CDR2 is FQNNGV. The V end lost 5 bases, the J end lost 5 bases, and 12 bases lay between the germline ends. This CDR3 has 13 residues. The CDR3 reads CASSLVASYGYTF. The CDR3 DNA is TGTGCCAGCAGCCTGGTCGCTTCTTATGGCTACACCTTC.

This rearrangement joins TRBV4-1 to TRBJ2-3; 11 nucleotides align to TRBD2. Germline CDR1 MGHRA, CDR2 YSYEKL. Trimming took 0 bases from V and 5 from J; bases not matched to a gene: 10. The CDR3 runs to 18 residues. This CDR3 is CASSQDFVTSGNQDTQYF. CDR3 coding DNA: TGCGCCAGCAGCCAAGACTTCGTGACTAGCGGGAATCAAGATACGCAGTATTTT.

This chain joins TRBV30 and TRBJ2-5, with D unclear. There are 13 residues in the CDR3. Trimming took 0 bases from V and 1 from J, leaving 6 bases between them. Germline loops: CDR1 GTSNPN, CDR2 SVGIG (reference sequence). CDR3 region: CAWSVHFQETQYF. DNA for the CDR3: TGTGCCTGGAGTGTCCATTTCCAAGAGACCCAGTACTTC. Together with reference TRBV30 and TRBJ2-5, the CDR3 gives the full variable domain: SQTIHQWPATLVQPVGSPLSLECTVEGTSNPNLYWYRQAAGRGLQLLFYSVGIGQISSEVPQNLSASRPQDRQFILSSKKLLLSDSGFYLCAWSVHFQETQYFGPGTRLLVL.

V and J are TRBV28 and TRBJ1-4; 7 bases are a match to TRBD1. Germline V gives CDR1 MDHEN, CDR2 SYDVKM. This CDR3 is 15 amino acids long. V lost 6 bases to trimming and J lost 8 bases; unmatched junction nucleotides: 12. In nucleotides, the CDR3 is TGTGCCAGCAGCAGTCTTAGGGGGCCCGACGAAAAACTGTTTTTT. This translates into CASSSLRGPDEKLFF.

V gene TRBV11-1 combines with J gene TRBJ2-1; perhaps TRBD2 as D (6 bases). The CDR3 length is 17 residues. V was pared by 3 bases and J by 0 bases, with 15 bases between. In germline, CDR1 is SGHAT, CDR2 FQDESV (reference sequence). CDR3 nucleotide sequence: TGTGCCAGCAGCTTCGGGACTGTCCTGAGCTCCTACAATGAGCAGTTCTTC. It translates to CASSFGTVLSSYNEQFF. Variable domain in full (rest from reference TRBV11-1 and TRBJ2-1): EAEVAQSPRYKITEKSQAVAFWCDPISGHATLYWYRQILGQGPELLVQFQDESVVDDSQLPKDRFSAERLKGVDSTLKIQPAELGDSAMYLCASSFGTVLSSYNEQFFGPGTRLTVL.

V and J are TRBV6-1 and TRBJ2-1; no definite D call. There are 11 residues in the CDR3. From germline, CDR1 is MNHNS and CDR2 SASEGT. The V end lost 0 bases, the J end lost 9 bases, and 3 bases lay between the germline ends. The CDR3 loop is CASSEAGEQFF. CDR3 DNA sequence: TGTGCCAGCAGTGAAGCCGGTGAGCAGTTCTTC.

V gene TRBV27 combines with J gene TRBJ1-6, with 8 bases matching TRBD1. Germline-derived CDR1 and CDR2 are MNHEY and SMNVEV (reference sequence). Unmatched junction bases numbered 10, after V lost 5 bases and J lost 1 base. The CDR3 spans 18 residues. CDR3 residues: CASSLGQGFRSYNSPLHF. CDR3 DNA sequence: TGTGCCAGCAGTCTCGGACAGGGCTTTAGGTCCTATAATTCACCCCTCCACTTT.

This rearrangement joins TRBV28 to TRBJ2-1; 8 bases align to TRBD2. Germline loops: CDR1 MDHEN, CDR2 SYDVKM. CDR3 size: 15 residues. J gave up 9 bases and V 2 bases, and 9 bases lay outside the gene matches. The CDR3 DNA is TGTGCCAGCAGTTTAAAGGGACTAGTTCTTCTTGAGCAGTTCTTC. Protein product: CASSLKGLVLLEQFF.

V is TRBV2 and J is TRBJ1-1, with a possible D match to TRBD1 (6 bases). This CDR3 has 16 residues. The V gene lost 0 bases and the J gene lost 2 bases, with 13 bases spanning the gap. Germline V gene sequence: CDR1 SNHLY, CDR2 FYNNEI. CDR3 sequence reads: CASSEACRGPNTEAFF. CDR3 coding DNA: TGTGCCAGCAGTGAAGCGTGTCGGGGGCCAAACACTGAAGCTTTCTTT. The variable domain in full, completed from reference TRBV2 and TRBJ1-1, reads EPEVTQTPSHQVTQMGQEVILRCVPISNHLYFYWYRQILGQKVEFLVSFYNNEISEKSEIFDDQFSVERPDGSNFTLKIRSTKLEDSAMYFCASSEACRGPNTEAFFGQGTRLTVV.

The chain joins TRBV29-1 to TRBJ2-1, with TRBD2 identical over 10 bases. V lost 6 bases to trimming and J lost 7 bases; unmatched junction nucleotides: 3. The length of the CDR3 is 12 residues. Germline V gene data show CDR1 as SQVTM and CDR2 as ANQGSEA. CDR3 DNA: TGCAGCGTGGAGACTAGCGGGAATGAGCAGTTCTTC. Translating gives CSVETSGNEQFF.

The CDR3, as DNA: TGTGCCAGCAGCTCTAGCGGCCAAGAGACCCAGTACTTC. Protein product: CASSSSGQETQYF. The chain recombines TRBV11-3 with TRBJ2-5; TRBD2 aligns across 7 bases. From germline, CDR1 is SGHNT and CDR2 YENEEA. V dropped 4 bases and J dropped 1; count of bases not matched to a gene: 0. The CDR3 spans 13 residues.

V and J are TRBV25-1 and TRBJ1-4; no clear D. V lost 2 bases, J lost 4 bases, and 11 bases lay in between. CDR1 and CDR2 (germline): MGHDK, SYGVNS. There are 15 residues in the CDR3. CDR3 protein: CASSEPGSYNEKLFF. The CDR3 nucleotides read TGTGCCAGCAGTGAACCCGGGTCCTATAATGAAAAACTGTTTTTT.

The chain has TRBV29-1 and TRBJ1-1; no firm D call. This CDR3 has 12 residues. Germline V CDR1 and CDR2: SQVTM, ANQGSEA. V lost 3 bases, J lost 4 bases, and 9 bases lay in between. CDR3 sequence: CSVEEGGTEAFF. CDR3 coding DNA: TGCAGCGTTGAGGAGGGAGGCACTGAAGCTTTCTTT. Variable domain in full (rest from reference TRBV29-1 and TRBJ1-1): SAVISQKPSRDICQRGTSLTIQCQVDSQVTMMFWYRQQPGQSLTLIATANQGSEATYESGFVIDKFPISRPNLTFSTLTVSNMSPEDSSIYLCSVEEGGTEAFFGQGTRLTVV.

V usage is TRBV7-3 and J usage is TRBJ2-1; 10 bases fit TRBD2. The CDR3 has 12 amino acids. V lost 6 bases to trimming and J lost 8 bases; unmatched junction nucleotides: 1. CDR1 and CDR2 from the germline V gene are SGHTA and FQGTGA. This CDR3 reads CASRLAGDEQFF. DNA of the CDR3: TGTGCCAGCAGGCTAGCGGGAGATGAGCAGTTCTTC. Combining the CDR3 with reference TRBV7-3 and TRBJ2-1 gives the whole variable domain GAGVSQTPSNKVTEKGKYVELRCDPISGHTALYWYRQSLGQGPEFLIYFQGTGAADDSGLPNDRFFAVRPEGSVSTLKIQRTERGDSAVYLCASRLAGDEQFFGPGTRLTVL.

The rearrangement uses TRBV25-1 and TRBJ1-2; no firm D call. CDR1 and CDR2 (germline): MGHDK, SYGVNS. This CDR3 region has 12 residues. V lost 6 bases, J lost 2 bases, and 7 bases lay in between. CDR3 sequence: CASRLGNYGYTF. In nucleotides, the CDR3 is TGTGCCAGCAGGTTGGGGAACTATGGCTACACCTTC.

The chain recombines TRBV6-1 with TRBJ1-1; a weak D match, TRBD1 (5 bases). The CDR3 consists of 13 residues. Germline loops: CDR1 MNHNS, CDR2 SASEGT. The germline V and J ends were trimmed by 1 base and 9 bases, with 12 bases remaining between them. CDR3 in amino acids: CASSEGRQGKAFF. CDR3 nucleotides: TGTGCCAGCAGTGAAGGGCGGCAGGGAAAAGCTTTCTTT.

The chain joins TRBV6-5 to TRBJ2-7, with D possibly called TRBD1 or TRBD2 (5 bases each). The V end was cut by 2 bases, the J end by 4 bases, with 12 bases between. Germline assignment: CDR1 MNHEY and CDR2 SVGAGI. This CDR3 spans 14 amino acids. The DNA for the CDR3 is TGTGCCAGCAGTTACAGGCAGGGAGCGTACGAGCAGTACTTC. Translated, it gives CASSYRQGAYEQYF.

This sequence joins TRBV5-1 and TRBJ1-6; 10 bases are shared with TRBD1. In germline, CDR1 is SGHRS, CDR2 YFSETQ. Losses at the gene ends were 5 bases for V and 10 bases for J; bases not matched to a gene: 9. The CDR3 is made up of 15 amino acids. CDR3 in DNA: TGCGCCAGCAGGGTTACGACAGGGGGCCGGTCACCCCTCCACTTT. This gives the protein CASRVTTGGRSPLHF.

V gene TRBV5-6 combines with J gene TRBJ1-3, with D possibly matching TRBD1 (6 bases). Germline values: CDR1 SGHDT, CDR2 YYEEEE. The CDR3 loop spans 15 amino acids. Trimming took off 4 bases at V and 2 bases at J, with 13 bases between the two ends. The CDR3 loop is CASSRPGEPGNTIYF. The CDR3 DNA sequence: TGTGCCAGCAGCCGGCCAGGGGAACCTGGAAACACCATATATTTT. Full variable domain (remainder filled in from reference TRBV5-6 and TRBJ1-3): DAGVTQSPTHLIKTRGQQVTLRCSPKSGHDTVSWYQQALGQGPQFIFQYYEEEERQRGNFPDRFSGHQFPNYSSELNVNALLLGDSALYLCASSRPGEPGNTIYFGEGSWLTVV.

The chain recombines TRBV30 with TRBJ2-7; D unclear. The CDR3 has 13 amino acids. The germline V gene has CDR1 GTSNPN and CDR2 SVGIG (reference sequence). V was clipped by 5 bases and J by 1 base, with 12 bases between them. The CDR3 here is CAWDFDLSYEQYF. CDR3 nucleotide sequence: TGTGCCTGGGATTTCGATTTGTCCTACGAGCAGTACTTC.

The chain is built from TRBV5-8 and TRBJ1-5; no firm D call. This CDR3 region has 14 residues. V shed 6 bases and J shed 6 bases, with 16 bases lying between them. CDR1 is SGHTS and CDR2 is YDEGEE in the germline V gene. The CDR3 here is CASTYPALGQPQHF. CDR3 nucleotides: TGTGCCAGCACGTATCCAGCCTTGGGTCAGCCCCAGCATTTT.

This clone was observed a single time. The V gene is TRBV27, the J gene TRBJ2-7; 7 bases fit TRBD2. The CDR3 has 17 residues. Germline V gene sequence: CDR1 MNHEY, CDR2 SMNVEV (reference sequence). The V and J ends lost 3 bases and 3 bases, in that order; junction bases with no gene match: 14. This chain's CDR3 is CASSFAGGASGIYEQYF. The DNA for the CDR3 is TGTGCCAGCAGTTTTGCGGGCGGGGCTAGCGGCATCTACGAGCAGTACTTC.

This clone was counted only a few times. The chain combines TRBV7-7 with TRBJ2-2, with 9 bases fitting TRBD1. Germline CDR1 reads SSHAT; CDR2 reads FNYEAQ (reference sequence). This CDR3 contains 12 residues. The CDR3 DNA is TGTGCTGGGGACAGGGACACCGGGGAGCTGTTTTTT. As protein: CAGDRDTGELFF.

This chain joins TRBV10-3 and TRBJ2-3; 8 bases map to TRBD2. V was clipped by 6 bases and J by 3 bases; unmatched bases: 14. The CDR3 loop spans 17 amino acids. The germline gives CDR1 ENHRY, CDR2 SYGVKD. The CDR3 is CAIRGNVASGYTDTQYF. The CDR3 DNA sequence: TGTGCCATCAGGGGTAATGTGGCTAGCGGGTATACAGATACGCAGTATTTT.

The V and J genes are TRBV6-5 and TRBJ1-3; D not resolved. The germline V gene encodes CDR1 MNHEY and CDR2 SVGAGI. The V gene lost 0 bases and the J gene lost 2 bases, with 8 bases spanning the gap. The CDR3 is 15 amino acids. CDR3 nucleotides: TGTGCCAGCAGTTACTCGACTAGAGCTGGAAACACCATATATTTT. Its translation: CASSYSTRAGNTIYF.

The gene calls are TRBV7-9 and TRBJ2-1; D gene uncertain. V gave up 8 bases and J gave up 1 base, with 15 bases separating them. CDR3 length: 15 residues. Germline CDR1 SEHNR, CDR2 FQNEAQ (reference sequence). CDR3 residues: CASSTEKASYNEQFF. The DNA of the CDR3 is TGTGCCAGCTCGACCGAGAAGGCGTCCTACAATGAGCAGTTCTTC.

The J gene is TRBJ2-1, the V gene TRBV2, with 14 bases fitting TRBD2. Germline assignment: CDR1 SNHLY and CDR2 FYNNEI. The ends lost 6 bases at V and 7 bases at J; junction bases unmatched: 5. The CDR3 runs 15 residues. The CDR3 loop is CASRWGLAGENEQFF. CDR3 DNA sequence: TGTGCCAGCAGATGGGGACTAGCGGGAGAAAATGAGCAGTTCTTC.